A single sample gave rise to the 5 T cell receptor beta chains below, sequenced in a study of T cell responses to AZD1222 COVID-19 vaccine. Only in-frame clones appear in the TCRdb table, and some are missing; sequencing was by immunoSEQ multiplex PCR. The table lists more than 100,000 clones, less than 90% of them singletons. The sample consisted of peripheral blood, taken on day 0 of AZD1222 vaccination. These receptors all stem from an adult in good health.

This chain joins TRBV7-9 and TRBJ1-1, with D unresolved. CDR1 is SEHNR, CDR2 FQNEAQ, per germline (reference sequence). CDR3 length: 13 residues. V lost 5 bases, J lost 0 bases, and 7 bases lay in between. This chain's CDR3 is CASSAAMNTEAFF. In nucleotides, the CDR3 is TGTGCCAGCAGCGCAGCCATGAACACTGAAGCTTTCTTT.

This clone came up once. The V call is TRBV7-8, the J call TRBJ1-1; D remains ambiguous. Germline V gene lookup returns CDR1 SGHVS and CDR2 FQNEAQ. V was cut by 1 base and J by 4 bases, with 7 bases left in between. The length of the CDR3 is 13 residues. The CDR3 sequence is CASSLVGFTEAFF. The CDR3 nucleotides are TGTGCCAGCAGCTTAGTTGGGTTCACTGAAGCTTTCTTT.

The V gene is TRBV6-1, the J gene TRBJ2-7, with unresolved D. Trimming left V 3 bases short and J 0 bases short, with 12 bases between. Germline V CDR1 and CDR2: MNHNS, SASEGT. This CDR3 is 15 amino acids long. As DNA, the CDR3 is TGTGCCAGCAGTGAGCAGGCCGAGAGCTCCTACGAGCAGTACTTC. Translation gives CASSEQAESSYEQYF.

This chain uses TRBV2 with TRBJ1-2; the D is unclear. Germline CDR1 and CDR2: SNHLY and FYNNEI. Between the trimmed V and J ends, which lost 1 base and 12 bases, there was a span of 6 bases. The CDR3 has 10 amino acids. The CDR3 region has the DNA TGTGCCAGCAGTGAAGAGCAGGACACCTTC. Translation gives CASSEEQDTF. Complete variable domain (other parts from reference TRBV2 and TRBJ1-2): EPEVTQTPSHQVTQMGQEVILRCVPISNHLYFYWYRQILGQKVEFLVSFYNNEISEKSEIFDDQFSVERPDGSNFTLKIRSTKLEDSAMYFCASSEEQDTFGSGTRLTVV.

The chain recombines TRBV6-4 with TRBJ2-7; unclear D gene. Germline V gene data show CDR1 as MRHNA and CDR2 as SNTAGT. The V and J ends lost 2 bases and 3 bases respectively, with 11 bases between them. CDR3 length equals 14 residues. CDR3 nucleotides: TGTGCCAGCAGTGACCAGGCACGAGACTACGAGCAGTACTTC. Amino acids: CASSDQARDYEQYF.